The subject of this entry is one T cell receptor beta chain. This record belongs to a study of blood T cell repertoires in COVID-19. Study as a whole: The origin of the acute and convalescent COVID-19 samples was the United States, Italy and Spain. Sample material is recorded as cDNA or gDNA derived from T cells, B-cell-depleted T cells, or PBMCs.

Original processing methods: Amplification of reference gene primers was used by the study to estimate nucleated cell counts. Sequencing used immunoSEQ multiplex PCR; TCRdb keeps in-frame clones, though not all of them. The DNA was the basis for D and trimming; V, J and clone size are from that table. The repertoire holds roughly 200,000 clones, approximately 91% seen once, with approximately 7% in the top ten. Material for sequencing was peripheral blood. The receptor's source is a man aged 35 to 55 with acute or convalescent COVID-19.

The CDR3 DNA follows: TGTGCCAGCAGCCCTATGCGAAATCAGCCCCAGCATTTT. It translates to CASSPMRNQPQHF. V and J are TRBV13 and TRBJ1-5, with D uncertain. V was shortened by 5 bases and J by 4 bases, with 9 bases between the two germline ends. CDR1 and CDR2 (germline): PRHDT, FYEKMQ (reference sequence). CDR3 size: 13 residues. Filled out from reference TRBV13 and TRBJ1-5, the complete variable domain reads AAGVIQSPRHLIKEKRETATLKCYPIPRHDTVYWYQQGPGQDPQFLISFYEKMQSDKGSIPDRFSAQQFSDYHSELNMSSLELGDSALYFCASSPMRNQPQHFGDGTRLSIL.